Here is one T cell receptor (beta chain) with its context. Its antigen is unidentified. The data derive from a study of blood T cells in healthy people across ages. Whole-study results and caveats: The percentage of naive T cells correlated strongly with TCR beta diversity.

A second PCR of roughly 7 to 11 cycles used a sample-barcoded 5' primer and a J-beta primer mix. One entry per CDR3 protein results from TCRdb running MiXCR on the 5' RACE reads. This sample has 700,000 to 1,000,000 distinct CDR3 sequences, with under 45% found just once. The sample consisted of blood. The origin of this receptor is a man in his sixties in good health.

CDR3 in DNA: TGCGCCAGCAGCCAAGATAAGGCTATTGGGAGGGGTAAAAACATTCAGTACTTC. This codes for CASSQDKAIGRGKNIQYF. The V and J genes are TRBV4-3 and TRBJ2-4, with 7 bases identical to TRBD2. J gave up 4 bases and V 0 bases, and 12 bases lay outside the gene matches. CDR1 and CDR2 (germline): LGHNA, YSLEER. There are 18 residues in the CDR3.